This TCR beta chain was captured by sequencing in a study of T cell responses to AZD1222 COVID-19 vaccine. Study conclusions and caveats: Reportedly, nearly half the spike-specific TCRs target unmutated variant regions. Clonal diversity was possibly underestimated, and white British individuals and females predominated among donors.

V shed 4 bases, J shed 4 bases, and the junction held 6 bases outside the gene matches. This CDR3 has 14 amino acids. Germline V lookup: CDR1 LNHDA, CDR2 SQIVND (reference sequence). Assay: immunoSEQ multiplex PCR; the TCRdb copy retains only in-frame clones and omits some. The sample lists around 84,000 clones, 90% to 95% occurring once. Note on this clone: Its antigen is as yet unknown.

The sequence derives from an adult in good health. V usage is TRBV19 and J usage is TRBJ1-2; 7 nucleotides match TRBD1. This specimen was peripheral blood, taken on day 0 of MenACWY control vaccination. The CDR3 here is CASSTPGQVYGYTF. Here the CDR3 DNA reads TGTGCCAGTAGTACCCCCGGACAGGTCTATGGCTACACCTTC.